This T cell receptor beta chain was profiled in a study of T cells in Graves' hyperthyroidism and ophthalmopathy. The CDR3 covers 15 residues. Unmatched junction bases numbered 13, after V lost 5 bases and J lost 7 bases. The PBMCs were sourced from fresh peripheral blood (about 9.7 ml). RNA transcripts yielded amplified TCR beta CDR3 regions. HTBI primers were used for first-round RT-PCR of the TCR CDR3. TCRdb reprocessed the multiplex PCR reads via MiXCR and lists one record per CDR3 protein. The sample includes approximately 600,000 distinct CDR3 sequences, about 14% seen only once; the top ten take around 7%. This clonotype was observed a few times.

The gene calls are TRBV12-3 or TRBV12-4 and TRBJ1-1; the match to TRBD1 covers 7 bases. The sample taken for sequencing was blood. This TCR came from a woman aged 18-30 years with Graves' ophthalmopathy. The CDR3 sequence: CASSRSTDRYDEAFF. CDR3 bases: TGTGCCAGCAGTCGTTCCACGGACAGGTACGATGAAGCTTTCTTT.